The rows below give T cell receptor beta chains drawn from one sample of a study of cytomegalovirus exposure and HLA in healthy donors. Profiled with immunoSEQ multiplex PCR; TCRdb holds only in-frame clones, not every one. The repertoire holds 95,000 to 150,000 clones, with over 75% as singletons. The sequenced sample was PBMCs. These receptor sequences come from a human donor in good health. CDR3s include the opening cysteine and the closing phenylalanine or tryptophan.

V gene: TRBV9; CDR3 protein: CASSAPTLAGAHNEQFF
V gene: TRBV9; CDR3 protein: CASSPGTSGSPPSYEQYF
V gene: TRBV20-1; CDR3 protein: CSAPDFHEQYF
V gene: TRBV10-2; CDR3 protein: CASSEWLGQAYEQYF
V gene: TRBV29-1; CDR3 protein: CSAGTVETEQFF
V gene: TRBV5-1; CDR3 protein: CASRGGNEGEKLFF
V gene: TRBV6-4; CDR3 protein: CASSDSAGGTYEQYF
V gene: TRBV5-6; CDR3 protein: CASSHGGQGYEQYF
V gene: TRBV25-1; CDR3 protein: CASSAGGQSSEKLFF
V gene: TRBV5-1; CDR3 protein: CASSSHDEQYF
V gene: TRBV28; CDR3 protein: CASSLGGQGSHEQYF
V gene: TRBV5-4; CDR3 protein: CASSLPGNYGYTF
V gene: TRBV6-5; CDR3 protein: CASSYGQGEVYEQYF
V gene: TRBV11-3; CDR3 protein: CASSPPGQPYEQYF
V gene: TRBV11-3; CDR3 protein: CASSLRTGANTEAFF
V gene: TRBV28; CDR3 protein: CASITRGEAFF
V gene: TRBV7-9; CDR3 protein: CASSLLQETQYF
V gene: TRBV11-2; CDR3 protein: CAIAGVGTAGELFF
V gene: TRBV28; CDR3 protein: CASSLGSGRASTDTQYF
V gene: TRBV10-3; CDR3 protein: CAISDTGSYEQYF
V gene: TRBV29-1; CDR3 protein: CSGITSQETQYF
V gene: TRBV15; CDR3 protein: CATSRDLSPGLAGGPESRHEQFF
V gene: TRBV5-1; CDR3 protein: CASSLQRGPGELFF
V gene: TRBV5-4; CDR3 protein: CASSKDRNSYEQYF
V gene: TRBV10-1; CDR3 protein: CASSEETAGLNEQFF
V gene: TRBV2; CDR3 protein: CASSEADFNQPQHF
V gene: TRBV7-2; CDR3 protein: CASSLGGHIGNTIYF
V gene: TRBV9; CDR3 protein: CASSVGGGTQTQYF
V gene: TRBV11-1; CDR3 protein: CASSPGRGWETQYF
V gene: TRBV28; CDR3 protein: CASSSAIIGELFF
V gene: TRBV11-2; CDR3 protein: CASSRGASVGNEQFF
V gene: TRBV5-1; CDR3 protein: CASSFALEEGRGIYTF
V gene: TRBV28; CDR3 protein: CASSLWAAGSGNTIYF
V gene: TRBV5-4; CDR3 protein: CASSLASTEAFF
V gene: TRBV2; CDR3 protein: CASSDYRNGYTF
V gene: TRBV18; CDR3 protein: CASSPSGDQPQHF
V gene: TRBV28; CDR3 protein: CASNTGSTYNSPLHF
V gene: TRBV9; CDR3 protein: CASSEGTGGRNEQFF
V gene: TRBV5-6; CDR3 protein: CASSLAGGMTEAFF
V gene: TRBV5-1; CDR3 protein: CASSLIGTGGRSDGYTF
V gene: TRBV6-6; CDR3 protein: CASSYQGLAGFPGQFF
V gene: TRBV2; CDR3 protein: CASPRQAGGPGANVLTF
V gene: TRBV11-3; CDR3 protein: CASSSAGRDTQYF
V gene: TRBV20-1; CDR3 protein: CGARGPYEQYF
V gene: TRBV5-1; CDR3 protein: CASSTYRGRENIQYF
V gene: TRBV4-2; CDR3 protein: CASSLIHRTGVDGYTF
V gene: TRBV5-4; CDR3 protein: CASSLRTSGNGETQYF
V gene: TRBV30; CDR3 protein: CAWSSGPNTEAFF
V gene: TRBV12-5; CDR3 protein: CASGPPFEQFF
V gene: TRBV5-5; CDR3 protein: CASSGGGGSFSYEQYF
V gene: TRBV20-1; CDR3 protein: CSARPDREQFF
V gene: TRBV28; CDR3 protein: CASSLKLTGADYTF
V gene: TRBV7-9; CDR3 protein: CASSPTSGPGNEQFF
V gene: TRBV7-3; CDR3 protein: CASSPSGGSQYEQYF
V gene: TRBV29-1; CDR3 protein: CSVEGVRSTGELFF
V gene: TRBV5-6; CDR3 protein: CASSWEDRHENTEAFF
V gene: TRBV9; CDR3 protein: CASSARAPTRGGWDTQYF
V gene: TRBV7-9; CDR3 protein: CASSQTRTGNTEAFF
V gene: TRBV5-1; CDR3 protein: CASSAVAGGAGDEQFF
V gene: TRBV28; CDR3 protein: CASSLRQMGYTF